These 28 T cell receptor beta chains came from one sample sequenced in a study of CD8 T cells in Susac syndrome. With random hexamers, reverse transcription was performed on about 0.45 to 1 ug of RNA. Via MiXCR, TCRdb re-called the immunoSEQ multiplex PCR reads, giving one row per CDR3 protein. The sample shows 15,000 to 20,000 distinct CDR3 sequences, 85% to 95% of them seen only once. Material for sequencing was CD8+ T cells from PBMCs. Receptor source: a human donor in good health.

The chain joins TRBV29-1 to TRBJ1-1; tentative D call: TRBD1 (6 bases). Between the trimmed V and J ends, which lost 4 bases and 8 bases, there was a span of 14 bases. Looked up from germline, CDR1 is SQVTM and CDR2 is ANQGSEA. This CDR3 is 12 amino acids long. CDR3 coding DNA: TGCAGCGTTGTTTCGGGGGGCCTCGAAGCTTTCTTT. Protein sequence: CSVVSGGLEAFF.

The chain carries TRBV4-3 and TRBJ2-3; 9 nucleotides match TRBD2. The J segment lost 1 base and the V segment lost 1 base, leaving 3 bases of the junction unmatched. This CDR3 is built from 16 residues. Germline V lookup: CDR1 LGHNA, CDR2 YSLEER. CDR3 region: CASSQVAGGRTDTQYF. CDR3 in DNA: TGCGCCAGCAGCCAAGTGGCGGGAGGGCGCACAGATACGCAGTATTTT.

The rearrangement joins TRBV30 to TRBJ2-1, with D uncertain. Germline CDR1 is GTSNPN and CDR2 is SVGIG (reference sequence). The CDR3 extends over 12 amino acids. V shed 2 bases and J shed 10 bases, with 12 bases lying between them. The CDR3 nucleotides are TGTGCCTGGAGTAGTAAGACGACAGAGCAGTTCTTC. This encodes CAWSSKTTEQFF.

Here the CDR3 DNA reads TGTGCCAGCAGCCTCGCGCTAGGACCGAACACCGGGGAGCTGTTTTTT. It is translated as CASSLALGPNTGELFF. The V and J genes are TRBV28 and TRBJ2-2; D remains ambiguous. The CDR3 has 16 residues. Germline CDR1 and CDR2: MDHEN and SYDVKM. V lost 6 bases to trimming and J lost 0 bases, with 14 bases between them. The full variable domain, its missing parts supplied by reference TRBV28 and TRBJ2-2, is DVKVTQSSRYLVKRTGEKVFLECVQDMDHENMFWYRQDPGLGLRLIYFSYDVKMKEKGDIPEGYSVSREKKERFSLILESASTNQTSMYLCASSLALGPNTGELFFGEGSRLTVL.

The CDR3 DNA sequence: TGTGCCACCAGTGATTTGAGGCGGGATACAGATACGCAGTATTTT. Amino acid sequence: CATSDLRRDTDTQYF. The chain has TRBV24-1 and TRBJ2-3; weak D call: TRBD2 (6 bases). The CDR3 consists of 15 residues. Trimming stripped 0 bases from V and 3 bases from J, with 9 bases between. Germline V lookup: CDR1 KGHDR, CDR2 SFDVKD.

The rearrangement joins TRBV6-6 to TRBJ2-1, with D tentatively TRBD1 or TRBD2 (6 bases each). The V gene's germline CDR1 is MNHNY and CDR2 SVGAGI (reference sequence). This CDR3 spans 14 amino acids. The germline V and J ends were trimmed by 0 bases and 7 bases, with 10 bases remaining between them. CDR3 in amino acids: CASSYSEGGNEQFF. CDR3 coding DNA: TGTGCCAGCAGTTACTCGGAAGGGGGGAATGAGCAGTTCTTC.

J is TRBJ2-4 and V is TRBV13; 12 nucleotides match TRBD2. Unmatched junction bases numbered 23, after V lost 5 bases and J lost 3 bases. CDR3 length: 22 residues. Germline V gene sequence: CDR1 PRHDT, CDR2 FYEKMQ (reference sequence). This CDR3 is CASSPRLAGGRSLLKGKNIQYF. The CDR3 nucleotides read TGTGCCAGCAGCCCCCGGCTAGCGGGAGGGCGATCGCTTCTGAAAGGCAAAAACATTCAGTACTTC.

V and J are TRBV6-2 or TRBV6-3 and TRBJ2-1; the D gene is possibly TRBD2 (5 bases). Germline V gene sequence: CDR1 MNHEY, CDR2 SVGEGT. The ends were cut back, 5 bases at V and 8 bases at J, with 10 bases in the middle. The CDR3 is 12 amino acids. CDR3 in amino acids: CASSVGVDEQFF. Written as DNA, the CDR3 is TGTGCCAGCAGTGTCGGGGTCGATGAGCAGTTCTTC.

This clonotype is a singleton in its sample. The CDR3 sequence is CASSGRPGWEGFDNEQFF. CDR3 bases: TGTGCCAGCAGCGGACGACCCGGGTGGGAGGGCTTCGACAATGAGCAGTTCTTC. The rearrangement joins TRBV9 to TRBJ2-1, with 7 bases identical to TRBD2. Germline V lookup: CDR1 SGDLS, CDR2 YYNGEE. CDR3 length equals 18 residues. J lost 5 bases, V lost 3 bases, and 17 bases had no gene match.

This CDR3 is CASSPRGRVGPDYTF. The CDR3 nucleotides read TGTGCCAGCAGTCCCCGTGGCAGGGTGGGTCCCGACTACACCTTC. The chain carries TRBV6-1 and TRBJ1-2, with a weak D call TRBD1 (5 bases). The CDR3 length is 15 residues. With 5 bases removed from V and 10 bases from J, the gap between germline ends came to 23 bases. Germline-derived CDR1 and CDR2 are MNHNS and SASEGT.

The chain combines TRBV7-9 with TRBJ2-7; 8 bases map to TRBD1. CDR1 SEHNR and CDR2 FQNEAQ come from the germline V gene (reference sequence). CDR3 length: 15 residues. With 2 bases clipped from V and 3 bases from J, the junction kept 6 bases outside the gene matches. This chain's CDR3 is CASSLIRQGNYEQYF. The CDR3 bases are TGTGCCAGCAGCTTAATCCGACAGGGGAACTACGAGCAGTACTTC.

The chain recombines TRBV5-1 with TRBJ2-5, with 13 bases lining up with TRBD2. The junction had 5 bases not matched to a gene; V was cut back by 2 bases and J by 4 bases. This CDR3 region has 16 residues. In germline, CDR1 is SGHRS, CDR2 YFSETQ. The CDR3 DNA follows: TGCGCCAGCAGCTTTTGGACTAGCGGGAGTCGAGAGACCCAGTACTTC. Translated, it gives CASSFWTSGSRETQYF.

The V and J genes are TRBV20-1 and TRBJ2-7, with D perhaps TRBD1 (6 bases). Germline V gene data show CDR1 as DFQATT and CDR2 as SNEGSKA (reference sequence). Trimming took off 1 base at V and 2 bases at J, with 9 bases between the two ends. The length of the CDR3 is 13 residues. Here the CDR3 reads CSARVGAPYEQYF. As DNA, the CDR3 is TGCAGTGCTAGAGTGGGGGCCCCCTACGAGCAGTACTTC.

This clonotype was seen a few times. The chain joins TRBV4-2 to TRBJ2-1, with D unclear. CDR1 is LGHNA and CDR2 is YNFKEQ in the germline V gene. The CDR3 covers 15 residues. V was trimmed by 1 base and J by 0 bases, leaving 7 bases between them. The CDR3 region has the DNA TGTGCCAGCAGCCAAGCCAGGAGCTCCTACAATGAGCAGTTCTTC. Its translation is CASSQARSSYNEQFF.

This clonotype was recorded a few times. The chain carries TRBV4-2 and TRBJ2-7; tentative D call: TRBD2 (6 bases). The CDR3 contains 14 residues. V lost 3 bases, J lost 5 bases, and 14 bases lay in between. CDR1 is LGHNA and CDR2 is YNFKEQ in the germline V gene. Here the CDR3 reads CASSHVGGPNEQYF. The CDR3 bases are TGTGCCAGCAGCCATGTTGGAGGGCCTAACGAGCAGTACTTC.

The rearrangement links TRBV20-1 to TRBJ2-1; no firm D call. Germline CDR1 and CDR2: DFQATT and SNEGSKA (reference sequence). V was trimmed by 0 bases and J by 4 bases, leaving 13 bases between them. The CDR3 contains 15 residues. CDR3 protein: CSARDMTYQYNEQFF. The CDR3 nucleotides are TGCAGTGCTAGAGATATGACTTACCAATACAATGAGCAGTTCTTC.

The genes are TRBV3-1 and TRBJ2-6, with a tentative D call TRBD1 (6 bases). V lost 0 bases, J lost 0 bases, and 12 bases lay in between. Per the germline V gene, CDR1 is LGHDT and CDR2 is YNNKEL (reference sequence). The CDR3 runs 18 residues. The DNA of the CDR3 is TGTGCCAGCAGCCAAGAGGCCGGGACACACTCTGGGGCCAACGTCCTGACTTTC. Translation gives CASSQEAGTHSGANVLTF.

V gene TRBV19 combines with J gene TRBJ1-2; no firm D call. The CDR3 spans 12 residues. Between the trimmed V and J ends, which lost 6 bases and 10 bases, there was a span of 15 bases. The germline V gene encodes CDR1 LNHDA and CDR2 SQIVND (reference sequence). The CDR3 is CASSLGGFDYTF. The DNA of the CDR3 is TGTGCCAGTAGCCTGGGCGGATTTGACTACACCTTC.

This sequence joins TRBV7-6 and TRBJ1-1, with a tentative D call TRBD1 (6 bases). V lost 1 base and J lost 6, with 9 bases in between. CDR1 is SGHVS, CDR2 FNYEAQ, per germline. The CDR3 length is 13 residues. This chain's CDR3 is CASSLGGGSEAFF. CDR3 nucleotide sequence: TGTGCCAGCAGCTTAGGGGGGGGCTCTGAAGCTTTCTTT.

The J gene is TRBJ1-5, the V gene TRBV3-1; no firm D call. The CDR3 loop spans 12 amino acids. Trimming left V 0 bases short and J 6 bases short, with 3 bases between. Germline CDR1 reads LGHDT; CDR2 reads YNNKEL (reference sequence). The CDR3 is CASSQDRQPQHF. For the CDR3, the DNA is TGTGCCAGCAGCCAAGACCGTCAGCCCCAGCATTTT.

This clonotype has only a few counts. V usage is TRBV12-3 or TRBV12-4 and J usage is TRBJ2-7; tentative D call: TRBD1 (5 bases). The CDR3 totals 13 residues. With 2 bases removed from V and 6 bases from J, the gap between germline ends came to 11 bases. In DNA form, the CDR3 reads TGTGCCAGCAGTTTAAGCCTCAGGGCCGAGCAGTACTTC. Amino acid sequence: CASSLSLRAEQYF.

The V call is TRBV27, the J call TRBJ2-1; D is unclear. Trimming removed 3 bases at V and 9 bases at J, with 9 bases between. CDR3 length: 12 amino acids. Germline-derived CDR1 and CDR2 are MNHEY and SMNVEV (reference sequence). Written as DNA, the CDR3 is TGTGCCAGCAGTTTGATCGGCATTGAGCAGTTCTTC. Its translation: CASSLIGIEQFF.

The genes are TRBV28 and TRBJ2-3; D call uncertain. The CDR3 spans 12 residues. V lost 8 bases and J lost 5, with 11 bases in between. Germline CDR1 reads MDHEN; CDR2 reads SYDVKM. CDR3 sequence (DNA): TGTGCCAGCCTTGGCGCAGAAGATACGCAGTATTTT. This codes for CASLGAEDTQYF.

The V gene is TRBV6-2 or TRBV6-3, the J gene TRBJ2-1, with a possible D match to TRBD1 (6 bases). Deletions cut 8 bases from V and 9 bases from J, with 17 bases between. There are 13 residues in the CDR3. In germline, CDR1 is MNHEY, CDR2 SVGEGT. The DNA for the CDR3 is TGTGCCAGCGGCCACCCAGGGGTCGGTGAGCAGTTCTTC. Translation: CASGHPGVGEQFF.

The J gene is TRBJ2-5, the V gene TRBV7-3; 9 bases are shared with TRBD1. After removal of 1 base from V and 0 bases from J, the junction contained 24 bases not matched to a gene. The germline V gene has CDR1 SGHTA and CDR2 FQGTGA. This CDR3 has 23 amino acids. DNA of the CDR3: TGTGCCAGCAGCTTAAAAAGCGTCGCCCCGGCCGGGACAGGGAACTTGTACCAAGAGACCCAGTACTTC. Translating it yields CASSLKSVAPAGTGNLYQETQYF. Full variable domain (missing parts from reference TRBV7-3 and TRBJ2-5): GAGVSQTPSNKVTEKGKYVELRCDPISGHTALYWYRQSLGQGPEFLIYFQGTGAADDSGLPNDRFFAVRPEGSVSTLKIQRTERGDSAVYLCASSLKSVAPAGTGNLYQETQYFGPGTRLLVL.

The chain carries TRBV6-5 and TRBJ2-2, with 7 bases matching TRBD2. This CDR3 has 15 residues. In germline, CDR1 is MNHEY, CDR2 SVGAGI. The ends lost 2 bases at V and 3 bases at J; junction bases unmatched: 3. In DNA, the CDR3 is TGTGCCAGCAGTTACGGCCTAGCGGACACCGGGGAGCTGTTTTTT. It yields the protein CASSYGLADTGELFF.

This chain connects TRBV18 to TRBJ2-3; 10 bases align to TRBD1. The J segment lost 7 bases and the V segment lost 2 bases, leaving 12 bases of the junction unmatched. Per the germline V gene, CDR1 is KGHSH and CDR2 is LQKENI. The CDR3 runs to 17 residues. CDR3 in DNA: TGTGCCAGCTCACCAAAAAAGATTGGGACAGGGGATCATACGCAGTATTTT. It is translated as CASSPKKIGTGDHTQYF.

The chain employs TRBV6-1 and TRBJ1-2; TRBD1 agrees at 8 bases. The length of the CDR3 is 16 residues. V was clipped by 0 bases and J by 2 bases; unmatched bases: 5. Per the germline V gene, CDR1 is MNHNS and CDR2 is SASEGT. The CDR3 nucleotides read TGTGCCAGCAGTGAAGCGGGTGACAGGGGCAACTATGGCTACACCTTC. It specifies CASSEAGDRGNYGYTF.